This TCR beta chain originates from a study of graft-versus-host responses after intestinal transplantation. In the study overall: All of the recipients had induction that used anti-thymocyte globulin, then tacrolimus and steroids for about 3 years. Study results and caveats: High graft-versus-host to host-versus-graft clonal ratios were seen in allografts of patients with graft-donor T cell macrochimerism.

The data were produced by immunoSEQ multiplex PCR, yet TCRdb's version contains in-frame clones alone and is incomplete. The table lists roughly 50,000 clones, more than 80% of them singletons. With V trimmed by 3 bases and J by 0 bases, 9 bases remained unmatched. CDR3 size: 17 residues. Germline V lookup: CDR1 SGDLS, CDR2 YYNGEE. This clone was detected once. Its antigen is as yet unknown. This clonotype originated in a human patient who received an intestinal transplant, so some T cells may come from the graft donor. The sample was PBMCs, taken 650 to 670 days after intestinal transplant. This chain joins TRBV9 and TRBJ2-1; 7 bases map to TRBD1. In DNA form, the CDR3 reads TGTGCCAGCAGCGCCTTACCTTCAGGGGGCTCCTACAATGAGCAGTTCTTC. It yields the protein CASSALPSGGSYNEQFF. The full variable domain, with the rest looked up from reference TRBV9 and TRBJ2-1, is DSGVTQTPKHLITATGQRVTLRCSPRSGDLSVYWYQQSLDQGLQFLIQYYNGEERAKGNILERFSAQQFPDLHSELNLSSLELGDSALYFCASSALPSGGSYNEQFFGPGTRLTVL.